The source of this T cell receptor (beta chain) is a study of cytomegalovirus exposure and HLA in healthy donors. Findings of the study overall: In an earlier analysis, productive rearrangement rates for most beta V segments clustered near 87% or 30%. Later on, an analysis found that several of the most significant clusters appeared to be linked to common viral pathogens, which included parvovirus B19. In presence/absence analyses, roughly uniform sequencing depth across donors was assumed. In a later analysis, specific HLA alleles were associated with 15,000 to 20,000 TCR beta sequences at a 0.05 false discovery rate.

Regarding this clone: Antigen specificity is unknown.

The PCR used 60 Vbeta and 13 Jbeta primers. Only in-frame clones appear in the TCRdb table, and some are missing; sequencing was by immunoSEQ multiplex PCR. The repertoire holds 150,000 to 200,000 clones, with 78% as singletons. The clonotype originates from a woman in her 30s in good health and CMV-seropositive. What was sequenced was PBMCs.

The CDR3 loop reads CASSAQGQLEILTF. Written as DNA, the CDR3 is TGTGCCAGCAGCGCGCAGGGACAGTTGGAGATCCTCACCTTC. The chain is built from TRBV9 and TRBJ1-2, with TRBD1 matching over 7 bases. The germline CDR1 and CDR2 sequences are SGDLS and YYNGEE. V lost 3 bases, J lost 13 bases, and 15 bases stayed unmatched. This CDR3 contains 14 residues.